The next 29 T cell receptor beta chains were all read from a single sample in a study of T-cell reconstitution after alpha-beta-depleted transplantation in children. As it was prepared, the TCRbeta library received unique molecular identifiers. In TCRdb, the PCR reads were re-called with MiXCR into one record per CDR3 protein. The sample contains 400,000 to 450,000 distinct CDR3 sequences, around two fifths of which appear only once. The specimen comprised PBMCs, sampled before TCRalphabeta/CD19-depleted stem cell transplant. These receptor sequences come from a girl aged 2-10 years with aplastic anemia, due to receive a stem cell transplant.

Details on this clonotype: This sequence may be a read error, since a much larger clone differs from it by one base. The chain employs TRBV10-3 and TRBJ2-1; 7 positions agree with TRBD1. Germline V gene data show CDR1 as ENHRY and CDR2 as SYGVKD. The CDR3 consists of 14 residues. The ends lost 6 bases at V and 4 bases at J; junction bases unmatched: 6. The DNA for the CDR3 is TGTGCCATCAGCCGACAGGGAAAGTACAATGAGCAGTTCTTC. Residues: CAISRQGKYNEQFF.

This clonotype was detected ten times or more. The chain carries TRBV7-3 and TRBJ2-5; possibly TRBD2 for D (5 bases). V lost 2 bases, J lost 0 bases, and 10 bases lay in between. This CDR3 is 15 amino acids long. From germline, CDR1 is SGHTA and CDR2 FQGTGA. In DNA form, the CDR3 reads TGTGCCAGCAGCTTATCGGGAATAGACCAAGAGACCCAGTACTTC. Translation gives CASSLSGIDQETQYF.

Concerning this clonotype: It may be a read error: a sequence one base away is much more abundant. This sequence joins TRBV18 and TRBJ1-1, with a weak D call TRBD1 (5 bases). The CDR3 extends over 14 amino acids. The V end was cut by 5 bases, the J end by 4 bases, with 14 bases between. Germline CDR1 and CDR2: KGHSH and LQKENI. CDR3 sequence reads: CASSDGAVRTEAFF. CDR3 in DNA: TGTGCCAGCTCAGACGGGGCAGTGCGCACTGAAGCTTTCTTT. Combining the CDR3 with reference TRBV18 and TRBJ1-1 gives the whole variable domain NAGVMQNPRHLVRRRGQEARLRCSPMKGHSHVYWYRQLPEEGLKFMVYLQKENIIDESGMPKERFSAEFPKEGPSILRIQQVVRGDSAAYFCASSDGAVRTEAFFGQGTRLTVV.

This clonotype was seen many times. The chain uses TRBV12-3 or TRBV12-4 and TRBJ2-1, with D possibly TRBD1 on 7 matching bases. The ends were cut back, 6 bases at V and 4 bases at J, with 19 bases in the middle. CDR3 length: 16 residues. The chain's CDR3 is CASSRRLGGGYNEQFF. CDR3 sequence (DNA): TGTGCCAGCAGCCGCCGACTAGGGGGCGGGTACAATGAGCAGTTCTTC.

This clonotype was recorded once. The chain is built from TRBV7-9 and TRBJ2-5; 7 positions agree with TRBD2. J lost 5 bases, V lost 2 bases, and 8 bases had no gene match. This CDR3 region has 15 residues. Germline CDR1 reads SEHNR; CDR2 reads FQNEAQ (reference sequence). The CDR3, as DNA: TGTGCCAGCAGCTTATCGCGGGGGATGGGGGAGACCCAGTACTTC. This translates into CASSLSRGMGETQYF.

This clonotype has more than one count but fewer than ten. This chain joins TRBV7-9 and TRBJ1-1, with D unresolved. Trimming removed 3 bases at V and 7 bases at J, with 15 bases between. This CDR3 is 14 amino acids long. Germline loops: CDR1 SEHNR, CDR2 FQNEAQ (reference sequence). Here the CDR3 reads CASSFGPAKGEAFF. In DNA form, the CDR3 reads TGTGCCAGCAGCTTCGGGCCAGCGAAGGGTGAAGCTTTCTTT.

The chain carries TRBV3-1 and TRBJ2-3; TRBD2 aligns across 8 bases. Germline V gives CDR1 LGHDT, CDR2 YNNKEL (reference sequence). V lost 0 bases and J lost 3; bases outside the gene matches: 5. This CDR3 is 16 amino acids long. CDR3 DNA sequence: TGTGCCAGCAGCCAAGACGCGGGAGGAGGGACAGATACGCAGTATTTT. This codes for CASSQDAGGGTDTQYF.

This clonotype was seen more than once but under ten times. The chain uses TRBV19 and TRBJ2-3; 14 nucleotides align to TRBD2. Germline trimming cut 5 bases from V and 4 bases from J; bases unmatched to any gene: 8. CDR3 size: 17 residues. Per the germline V gene, CDR1 is LNHDA and CDR2 is SQIVND (reference sequence). CDR3 amino acids: CASSSRTSGRTADTQYF. The CDR3 nucleotides are TGTGCCAGTAGTTCCCGGACTAGCGGGAGGACCGCAGATACGCAGTATTTT.

Ten or more counts support this clonotype. The J gene is TRBJ1-3, the V gene TRBV5-1, with D unresolved. The CDR3 is 15 amino acids. V was trimmed by 1 base and J by 0 bases, leaving 8 bases between them. CDR1 SGHRS and CDR2 YFSETQ come from the germline V gene. The CDR3 nucleotides are TGCGCCAGCAGCTTGTGGCTCGACTCTGGAAACACCATATATTTT. Translating gives CASSLWLDSGNTIYF.

Many counts were recorded for this clonotype. The rearrangement uses TRBV5-1 and TRBJ2-5; no clear D. Trimming stripped 4 bases from V and 4 bases from J, with 8 bases between. The germline V gene has CDR1 SGHRS and CDR2 YFSETQ. The CDR3 has 12 amino acids. The chain's CDR3 is CASSRQAETQYF. CDR3 sequence (DNA): TGCGCCAGCAGCCGCCAGGCAGAGACCCAGTACTTC.

This clonotype came up a few times. The CDR3, as DNA: TGTGCCAGCCTAGAGGGAGGGATTGCATACAATGAGCAGTTCTTC. Its protein product is CASLEGGIAYNEQFF. This sequence joins TRBV28 and TRBJ2-1; TRBD2 aligns across 7 bases. There are 15 residues in the CDR3. Germline V lookup: CDR1 MDHEN, CDR2 SYDVKM. With 8 bases clipped from V and 4 bases from J, the junction kept 11 bases outside the gene matches.

This chain connects TRBV20-1 to TRBJ2-7; perhaps TRBD2 as D (5 bases). CDR3 length: 13 amino acids. Germline values: CDR1 DFQATT, CDR2 SNEGSKA (reference sequence). V was pared by 3 bases and J by 3 bases, with 12 bases between. The CDR3 is CSASPNRGYEQYF. CDR3 nucleotide sequence: TGCAGTGCTAGCCCTAACCGGGGCTACGAGCAGTACTTC.

This clonotype was seen at least ten times. The chain combines TRBV20-1 with TRBJ2-5; 10 bases line up with TRBD2. The CDR3 loop spans 16 amino acids. The germline gives CDR1 DFQATT, CDR2 SNEGSKA (reference sequence). The V segment lost 3 bases and the J segment 5 bases; nucleotides outside the gene matches: 12. The CDR3 loop reads CSASLPSGSGWETQYF. CDR3 coding DNA: TGCAGTGCTAGCCTACCTAGCGGGAGCGGGTGGGAGACCCAGTACTTC.

The V and J genes are TRBV5-6 and TRBJ1-2, with TRBD1 as a possible D gene (5 bases). CDR3 size: 14 residues. From germline, CDR1 is SGHDT and CDR2 YYEEEE. V lost 0 bases to trimming and J lost 4 bases, with 10 bases between them. CDR3 coding DNA: TGTGCCAGCAGCTTGGGGGGACTGATCTATGGCTACACCTTC. This encodes CASSLGGLIYGYTF.

Many counts were recorded for this clonotype. DNA of the CDR3: TGTGCCAGCAGCCAAGATCCGAAGAGTAGCGGGAGTCCCAAAAACATTCAGTACTTC. Translated: CASSQDPKSSGSPKNIQYF. This sequence joins TRBV4-2 and TRBJ2-4, with 9 bases aligning to TRBD2. CDR3 size: 19 residues. The germline CDR1 and CDR2 sequences are LGHNA and YNFKEQ. V trimming: 0 bases; J trimming: 2 bases; junction bases outside the gene matches: 11.

In this sample, this clonotype turned up many times. The rearrangement joins TRBV20-1 to TRBJ2-3; TRBD2 aligns across 8 bases. The germline V gene has CDR1 DFQATT and CDR2 SNEGSKA (reference sequence). The CDR3 covers 14 residues. The V segment lost 6 bases and the J segment 2 bases; nucleotides outside the gene matches: 7. The CDR3 DNA sequence: TGCAGTGCCGCAGCGGGAGAAAACACAGATACGCAGTATTTT. Its translation: CSAAAGENTDTQYF.

This clonotype was counted many times. The gene calls are TRBV6-1 and TRBJ2-7; tentative D call: TRBD2 (5 bases). CDR3 length equals 16 residues. Trimming took off 0 bases at V and 2 bases at J, with 14 bases between the two ends. Germline assignment: CDR1 MNHNS and CDR2 SASEGT. The CDR3 DNA reads as TGTGCCAGCAGTGAAGCGCTGAGGGCAAAGCCCTACGAGCAGTACTTC. This gives the protein CASSEALRAKPYEQYF.

This clonotype was detected only a few times. The V and J genes are TRBV7-9 and TRBJ2-3; 12 bases match TRBD2. Germline CDR1 and CDR2: SEHNR and FQNEAQ (reference sequence). The CDR3 is 17 residues long. V lost 4 bases, J lost 2 bases, and 7 bases stayed unmatched. The DNA for the CDR3 is TGTGCCAGCAGCTCTGGACTAGCGGGGACCTCCACAGATACGCAGTATTTT. This codes for CASSSGLAGTSTDTQYF.

This clonotype was found once. V gene TRBV9 combines with J gene TRBJ1-2, with D possibly matching TRBD1 (5 bases). Germline CDR1 reads SGDLS; CDR2 reads YYNGEE. V shed 1 base and J shed 6 bases, with 16 bases lying between them. This CDR3 has 15 residues. CDR3 region: CASSVSWGGSNGYTF. The CDR3 coding sequence is TGTGCCAGCAGCGTATCATGGGGCGGATCAAATGGCTACACCTTC.

The sample holds many counts of this clonotype. The chain is built from TRBV20-1 and TRBJ1-1; D unclear. The V end lost 4 bases, the J end lost 0 bases, and 3 bases lay between the germline ends. This CDR3 contains 11 residues. The germline CDR1 and CDR2 sequences are DFQATT and SNEGSKA (reference sequence). The CDR3 DNA reads as TGCAGTGCTACCGTGAACACTGAAGCTTTCTTT. Encoded protein: CSATVNTEAFF.

This clonotype was seen at least ten times. This chain links TRBV20-1 with TRBJ2-5, with TRBD2 matching 7 bases. The germline gives CDR1 DFQATT, CDR2 SNEGSKA (reference sequence). Unmatched junction bases numbered 9, after V lost 3 bases and J lost 5 bases. The CDR3 is made up of 14 amino acids. The CDR3 sequence: CSARRLGGGETQYF. CDR3 DNA sequence: TGCAGTGCTAGGAGGCTGGGGGGAGGGGAGACCCAGTACTTC.

The V and J genes are TRBV29-1 and TRBJ2-5; the match to TRBD1 covers 10 bases. The length of the CDR3 is 13 residues. The junction had 2 bases not matched to a gene; V was cut back by 5 bases and J by 2 bases. The germline V gene has CDR1 SQVTM and CDR2 ANQGSEA. CDR3 DNA: TGCAGCGTTACGGGACAGGGGCAAGAGACCCAGTACTTC. Its protein product is CSVTGQGQETQYF.

This clonotype was detected ten times or more. This chain joins TRBV9 and TRBJ2-1, with 7 bases that match TRBD2. V trimming: 4 bases; J trimming: 6 bases; junction bases outside the gene matches: 10. This CDR3 is 15 amino acids long. The germline CDR1 and CDR2 sequences are SGDLS and YYNGEE. The CDR3 loop reads CASSPRSGDTNEQFF. In nucleotides, the CDR3 is TGTGCCAGCAGCCCGAGGAGCGGGGATACCAATGAGCAGTTCTTC.

The chain joins TRBV10-3 to TRBJ2-1, with 7 bases matching TRBD2. V was clipped by 3 bases and J by 0 bases; unmatched bases: 2. This CDR3 spans 15 amino acids. The germline gives CDR1 ENHRY, CDR2 SYGVKD. Here the CDR3 reads CAISDGGGSYNEQFF. The CDR3 bases are TGTGCCATCAGTGATGGGGGGGGCTCCTACAATGAGCAGTTCTTC.

The chain carries TRBV10-2 and TRBJ2-1; 9 nucleotides match TRBD1. CDR1 and CDR2 (germline): WSHSY, SAAADI. V was clipped by 2 bases and J by 12 bases; unmatched bases: 8. The CDR3 has 14 amino acids. The DNA of the CDR3 is TGCGCCAGCAGTGAGACCCCCGGGACAGGGAGGCAGTTCTTC. It translates to CASSETPGTGRQFF.

The J gene is TRBJ2-3, the V gene TRBV18; D gene unclear. V lost 2 bases to trimming and J lost 6 bases, with 15 bases between them. CDR1 is KGHSH, CDR2 LQKENI, per germline. The CDR3 is made up of 15 amino acids. CDR3 protein: CASSPGWTARDTQYF. The DNA of the CDR3 is TGTGCCAGCTCACCAGGATGGACCGCGAGGGATACGCAGTATTTT.

V is TRBV28 and J is TRBJ2-2, with 11 bases aligning to TRBD2. The CDR3 consists of 16 residues. With 5 bases clipped from V and 6 bases from J, the junction kept 8 bases outside the gene matches. Germline V gene lookup returns CDR1 MDHEN and CDR2 SYDVKM. The chain's CDR3 is CASSPQTSGKAGELFF. In DNA form, the CDR3 reads TGTGCCAGCAGTCCACAGACTAGCGGGAAGGCCGGGGAGCTGTTTTTT.

The chain has TRBV18 and TRBJ2-5; D is undetermined. Germline CDR1 is KGHSH and CDR2 is LQKENI. The CDR3 is 11 residues long. Trimming took 2 bases from V and 4 from J, leaving 2 bases between them. CDR3: CASSPTETQYF. The CDR3 DNA follows: TGTGCCAGCTCACCAACAGAGACCCAGTACTTC.

The table lists this clonotype with a few counts. This chain joins TRBV18 and TRBJ2-5, with no clear D. This CDR3 is 14 amino acids long. Trimming took 8 bases from V and 2 from J, leaving 15 bases between them. Germline V CDR1 and CDR2: KGHSH, LQKENI. The CDR3 DNA reads as TGTGCCAGCGCACTACAGTCCTCACAAGAGACCCAGTACTTC. This sequence encodes CASALQSSQETQYF.